Listed here are 16 T cell receptor beta chains from one sample, sequenced in a study of blood T cell repertoires in COVID-19. Clones were sequenced by immunoSEQ multiplex PCR, and TCRdb holds only the in-frame ones, with some missing. The repertoire holds roughly 56,000 clones, with roughly 84% as singletons. Sequenced sample: peripheral blood. The source of these receptors is a man in his fifties or sixties with active COVID-19.

V and J are TRBV4-2 and TRBJ1-2; a possible D gene is TRBD1 (6 bases). Deletions cut 1 base from V and 8 bases from J, with 11 bases between. The germline V gene has CDR1 LGHNA and CDR2 YNFKEQ. The CDR3 extends over 13 amino acids. CDR3 coding DNA: TGTGCCAGCAGCCAAGGGGAGGGGGGAGGCTACACCTTC. It yields the protein CASSQGEGGGYTF.

The rearrangement uses TRBV27 and TRBJ2-2; 8 bases are a match to TRBD1. The CDR3 is 14 amino acids. J lost 3 bases, V lost 6 bases, and 3 bases had no gene match. CDR1 MNHEY and CDR2 SMNVEV come from the germline V gene (reference sequence). CDR3 nucleotides: TGTGCCAGCAGGCCGACAGGGGACACCGGGGAGCTGTTTTTT. Its protein is CASRPTGDTGELFF.

The chain links TRBV3-1 (or the pseudogene TRBV3-2) to TRBJ1-2; 7 nucleotides match TRBD1. With 2 bases clipped from V and 8 bases from J, the junction kept 8 bases outside the gene matches. There are 14 residues in the CDR3. The germline gives CDR1 LGHDT, CDR2 YNNKEL (reference sequence). The CDR3 DNA reads as TGTGCCAGCAGCCAACCAATAGGGGGCAGGGGCTACACCTTC. Encoded protein: CASSQPIGGRGYTF.

The count of this clone is one. This chain uses TRBV5-4 with TRBJ2-1; D not resolved. Germline CDR1 is SGHNT and CDR2 is YYREEE (reference sequence). V was trimmed by 2 bases and J by 5 bases, leaving 14 bases between them. The CDR3 consists of 15 residues. CDR3 residues: CASSFPSSTNNEQFF. CDR3 coding DNA: TGTGCCAGCAGCTTCCCTAGTTCTACCAACAATGAGCAGTTCTTC.

The gene calls are TRBV5-1 and TRBJ2-7; tentative D call: TRBD1 (5 bases). Germline V gene sequence: CDR1 SGHRS, CDR2 YFSETQ. The CDR3 has 14 residues. V lost 2 bases to trimming and J lost 0 bases, with 9 bases between them. CDR3 bases: TGCGCCAGCAGCTTAACAGGCGTCTCCTACGAGCAGTACTTC. Amino acid sequence: CASSLTGVSYEQYF.

This clone appeared a few times. The chain uses TRBV4-1 and TRBJ1-1, with 8 bases fitting TRBD1. The CDR3 length is 15 residues. The germline gives CDR1 MGHRA, CDR2 YSYEKL. J lost 5 bases, V lost 0 bases, and 5 bases had no gene match. The CDR3 nucleotides are TGCGCCAGCAGCCAAGACCTTAACAGGGGGACTGAAGCTTTCTTT. Its translation: CASSQDLNRGTEAFF.

The CDR3 is CASSDSGGGARNEQFF. The CDR3 nucleotides are TGTGCCAGCAGTGATTCGGGCGGGGGGGCCCGGAATGAGCAGTTCTTC. V gene TRBV6-1 combines with J gene TRBJ2-1, with 9 bases lining up with TRBD2. Germline CDR1 reads MNHNS; CDR2 reads SASEGT. V was clipped by 3 bases and J by 7 bases; unmatched bases: 10. The CDR3 runs to 16 residues.

The chain employs TRBV7-9 and TRBJ2-3; 14 bases are a match to TRBD2. The CDR3 loop spans 16 amino acids. Trimming at V came to 4 bases and at J to 10 bases, leaving 10 bases not matched to a gene. CDR1 SEHNR and CDR2 FQNEAQ come from the germline V gene (reference sequence). CDR3 protein: CASSSPGLAGAHAQYF. The CDR3 nucleotides read TGTGCCAGCAGCTCACCGGGACTAGCGGGGGCCCATGCGCAGTATTTT.

The rearrangement links TRBV5-1 to TRBJ2-1, with 11 bases identical to TRBD2. V was clipped by 3 bases and J by 2 bases; unmatched bases: 10. The CDR3 is made up of 18 amino acids. CDR1 is SGHRS and CDR2 is YFSETQ in the germline V gene. CDR3 sequence (DNA): TGCGCCAGCAGCTCCCCTAGCGGGAGGTCGGGTACCTACAATGAGCAGTTCTTC. As protein: CASSSPSGRSGTYNEQFF.

J is TRBJ1-5 and V is TRBV2; D perhaps matches TRBD1 (5 bases). Germline CDR1 is SNHLY and CDR2 is FYNNEI. Between the trimmed V and J ends, which lost 4 bases and 9 bases, there was a span of 7 bases. The CDR3 extends over 11 amino acids. CDR3 nucleotides: TGTGCCAGCAGTGGGGACTCGCCCCAGCATTTT. Its protein is CASSGDSPQHF.

CDR3 bases: TGCGCCAGCAGCGTACAGGGGTATGGCTACACCTTC. This gives the protein CASSVQGYGYTF. V and J are TRBV5-1 and TRBJ1-2; 7 positions agree with TRBD1. V gave up 4 bases and J gave up 5 bases; unmatched junction bases: 2. Germline CDR1 reads SGHRS; CDR2 reads YFSETQ. The CDR3 is 12 residues long.

The chain couples TRBV24-1 to TRBJ2-3; the D gene is possibly TRBD1 (5 bases). CDR3 length equals 13 residues. The germline V gene has CDR1 KGHDR and CDR2 SFDVKD. The V end was cut by 4 bases, the J end by 11 bases, with 15 bases between. CDR3 amino acids: CATSDPDRQKQYF. Here the CDR3 DNA reads TGTGCCACCAGTGACCCGGATCGACAGAAGCAGTATTTT.

The chain joins TRBV6-6 to TRBJ2-2; no reliable D call. V was trimmed by 7 bases and J by 6 bases, leaving 12 bases between them. Looked up from germline, CDR1 is MNHNY and CDR2 is SVGAGI (reference sequence). This CDR3 is 13 amino acids long. The CDR3 nucleotides are TGTGCCAGCACCCAAAGAGGAGCCGGGGAGCTGTTTTTT. Translation gives CASTQRGAGELFF.

The V call is TRBV6-2 or TRBV6-3, the J call TRBJ1-2; 8 nucleotides align to TRBD1. The CDR3 covers 13 residues. Germline CDR1 reads MNHEY; CDR2 reads SVGEGT. V lost 1 base and J lost 6; bases outside the gene matches: 1. CDR3 in amino acids: CASSYYRGNGYTF. CDR3 in DNA: TGTGCCAGCAGTTACTACAGGGGGAATGGCTACACCTTC.

The chain uses TRBV11-2 and TRBJ1-1; D unclear. Germline V gene sequence: CDR1 SGHAT, CDR2 FQNNGV. Trimming stripped 1 base from V and 1 base from J, with 7 bases between. The CDR3 is made up of 14 amino acids. In DNA form, the CDR3 reads TGTGCCAGCAGCTTAGTGCGGGGGAACACTGAAGCTTTCTTT. Protein: CASSLVRGNTEAFF. The full variable domain, its missing parts supplied by reference TRBV11-2 and TRBJ1-1, is EAGVAQSPRYKIIEKRQSVAFWCNPISGHATLYWYQQILGQGPKLLIQFQNNGVVDDSQLPKDRFSAERLKGVDSTLKIQPAKLEDSAVYLCASSLVRGNTEAFFGQGTRLTVV.

This sequence joins TRBV5-6 and TRBJ2-7; possible D gene TRBD1, 6 bases. The V and J ends lost 2 bases and 3 bases respectively, with 12 bases between them. The CDR3 sequence is 14 residues long. The germline gives CDR1 SGHDT, CDR2 YYEEEE. DNA of the CDR3: TGTGCCAGCAGCTTATCAGGGGTCCTCTACGAGCAGTACTTC. Its protein product is CASSLSGVLYEQYF.